The 10 T cell receptor beta chains below were found in one sample sequenced in a study of Ad26.COV2.S vaccination and SARS-CoV-2 variants (dated by TCRdb to 2020 to 2023). Libraries were made using the immunoSEQ multiplex PCR assay. TCRdb holds this immuneACCESS table with in-frame rearrangements only. Some clones are missing; in checked studies, unresolved V genes explain under half, and the rest has no known cause. The sample has approximately 500,000 clones on record, roughly nine tenths of them singletons. Roughly 13% of the sample goes to the ten largest clones. This specimen's treatment or condition label, interpreted: about 20 received Ad26.COV2.S at low or high dose, single or two shots; about 5 received placebo; per-sample allocation not given. Repertoires of vaccine and placebo recipients were sequenced from samples collected on day 63 after the first injection. Material: peripheral blood, obtained in a trial of Ad26.COV2.S vaccine versus placebo. All receptors derive from a person between 18 and 59 years old who received the Ad26.COV2.S COVID-19 vaccine or a placebo.

The chain recombines TRBV5-1 with TRBJ2-1; 10 bases map to TRBD2. There are 15 residues in the CDR3. Germline lookup yields CDR1 SGHRS and CDR2 YFSETQ. With V trimmed by 3 bases and J by 5 bases, 5 bases remained unmatched. CDR3 amino acids: CASSSRLAGNNEQFF. CDR3 bases: TGCGCCAGCAGCTCTCGACTAGCGGGCAACAATGAGCAGTTCTTC.

This chain links TRBV5-5 with TRBJ2-1; 16 bases map to TRBD2. The CDR3 runs to 19 residues. The J segment lost 7 bases and the V segment lost 4 bases, leaving 14 bases of the junction unmatched. Germline V gene sequence: CDR1 SGHKS, CDR2 YYEKEE (reference sequence). CDR3 in amino acids: CASSPTGLAGGPGGNEQFF. The CDR3 nucleotides are TGTGCCAGCAGCCCCACGGGACTAGCGGGAGGGCCCGGAGGGAATGAGCAGTTCTTC.

The rearrangement joins TRBV6-2 or TRBV6-3 to TRBJ2-5, with 7 bases lining up with TRBD1. Unmatched junction bases numbered 10, after V lost 2 bases and J lost 1 base. Per germline, CDR1 MNHEY and CDR2 SVGEGT. The CDR3 extends over 17 amino acids. CDR3: CASSYTPGQTIQETQYF. CDR3 bases: TGTGCCAGCAGTTACACCCCGGGACAGACGATCCAAGAGACCCAGTACTTC.

The genes are TRBV6-6 and TRBJ2-3; D perhaps matches TRBD2 (6 bases). V lost 2 bases and J lost 0, with 12 bases in between. The germline V gene has CDR1 MNHNY and CDR2 SVGAGI (reference sequence). This CDR3 has 16 residues. The CDR3 coding sequence is TGTGCCAGCAGTTACGGCTCTAGCGCTAGCACAGATACGCAGTATTTT. Encoded protein: CASSYGSSASTDTQYF.

This chain links TRBV7-2 with TRBJ2-7; TRBD2 matches at 11 bases. This CDR3 spans 14 amino acids. Germline CDR1 SGHTA, CDR2 FQGNSA. The trim removed 5 bases at V and 6 bases at J, leaving 6 bases unmatched. CDR3 protein: CASSILAGEAEQYF. The CDR3 coding sequence is TGTGCCAGCAGCATACTAGCGGGAGAAGCCGAGCAGTACTTC. Full variable domain (missing parts from reference TRBV7-2 and TRBJ2-7): GAGVSQSPSNKVTEKGKDVELRCDPISGHTALYWYRQSLGQGLEFLIYFQGNSAPDKSGLPSDRFSAERTGGSVSTLTIQRTQQEDSAVYLCASSILAGEAEQYFGPGTRLTVT.

This chain links TRBV30 with TRBJ1-6, with D perhaps matching TRBD1 (5 bases). The germline CDR1 and CDR2 sequences are GTSNPN and SVGIG (reference sequence). The CDR3 covers 13 residues. Deletions cut 5 bases from V and 7 bases from J, with 12 bases between. The CDR3 is CAWVGTPNSPLHF. CDR3 bases: TGTGCCTGGGTCGGGACGCCCAATTCACCCCTCCACTTT.

The genes are TRBV7-2 and TRBJ1-4, with D perhaps matching TRBD1 (6 bases). Germline CDR1 is SGHTA and CDR2 is FQGNSA. With 4 bases removed from V and 5 bases from J, the gap between germline ends came to 11 bases. The CDR3 loop spans 14 amino acids. CDR3 loop: CASSWGQSNEKLFF. The CDR3 DNA sequence: TGTGCCAGCAGCTGGGGACAATCCAATGAAAAACTGTTTTTT.

The chain has TRBV28 and TRBJ1-1; the match to TRBD1 covers 7 bases. CDR3 length: 18 residues. Germline V gene lookup returns CDR1 MDHEN and CDR2 SYDVKM. Trimming at V came to 6 bases and at J to 0 bases, leaving 16 bases not matched to a gene. The CDR3 DNA sequence: TGTGCCAGCAGCAATTATAGGCGGGACAGCTACTTGAACACTGAAGCTTTCTTT. Its translation is CASSNYRRDSYLNTEAFF.

The rearrangement links TRBV7-8 to TRBJ1-1, with TRBD1 as a possible D gene (6 bases). Trimming took off 0 bases at V and 5 bases at J, with 10 bases between the two ends. The germline V gene has CDR1 SGHVS and CDR2 FQNEAQ. CDR3 length: 14 amino acids. For the CDR3, the DNA is TGTGCCAGCAGCTTAGCGGGGGGCGCAACTGAAGCTTTCTTT. This gives the protein CASSLAGGATEAFF.

The genes are TRBV25-1 and TRBJ1-2; a possible D gene is TRBD1 (6 bases). The CDR3 is 14 residues long. Trimming pared 2 bases from V and 1 base from J, leaving 8 bases between. Germline CDR1 is MGHDK and CDR2 is SYGVNS. The CDR3, as DNA: TGTGCCAGCAGTGAAGGGGGCGATAACTATGGCTACACCTTC. It is translated as CASSEGGDNYGYTF.